The T cell receptor beta chain described here comes from a study of blood T cell repertoires in COVID-19. Study background: COVID-19 samples, acute and convalescent, were from the United States, Italy and Spain. Sample material is recorded as cDNA or gDNA derived from T cells, B-cell-depleted T cells, or PBMCs.

Trimming pared 8 bases from V and 3 bases from J, leaving 12 bases between. The CDR3 spans 13 residues. Germline CDR1 is LNHNV and CDR2 is YYDKDF (reference sequence). Per the original methods: It was from reference gene primer amplification that nucleated cell counts were estimated. The assay was immunoSEQ multiplex PCR, and TCRdb's table has in-frame clones only and misses some. That table furnishes V, J and clone size, whereas the DNA furnished D and trimming. The sample lists 250,000 to 300,000 clones; 88% were seen once. This chain joins TRBV15 and TRBJ2-3; D unclear. This clonotype originated in a woman aged 40 to 50 who had recovered from COVID-19. Sequencing was done on a sample of peripheral blood. The CDR3 DNA reads TGTGCCACCCACCAACCCGGGACAGATACGCAGTATTTT. Translation: CATHQPGTDTQYF. Full variable domain (remainder filled in from reference TRBV15 and TRBJ2-3): DAMVIQNPRYQVTQFGKPVTLSCSQTLNHNVMYWYQQKSSQAPKLLFHYYDKDFNNEADTPDNFQSRRPNTSFCFLDIRSPGLGDTAMYLCATHQPGTDTQYFGPGTRLTVL.